These 14 T cell receptor beta chains came from one sample sequenced in a study of CD8 T cells in ankylosing spondylitis. TCRdb analysed the 5' RACE reads with MiXCR anew, one entry per CDR3 protein. There are around 28,000 distinct CDR3 sequences in the sample; around 30% occur only once, and under 50% lies in the top ten. Sequenced: synovial fluid, either unsorted or a sorted T cell fraction (not recorded which). These receptors all stem from a male donor with ankylosing spondylitis.

V is TRBV6-4 and J is TRBJ2-3; D not certain. There are 16 residues in the CDR3. Trimming shortened V by 6 bases and J by 1 base, and 17 bases separated the two germline ends. In germline, CDR1 is MRHNA, CDR2 SNTAGT. The CDR3 here is CASRPDVASGTDTQYF. CDR3 nucleotide sequence: TGTGCCAGCAGACCCGACGTTGCAAGCGGCACAGATACGCAGTATTTT.

This clonotype was counted a few times. One end of the junction fails to match germline, which may point to a read error. The chain employs TRBV4-1 and TRBJ2-2, with 10 bases lining up with TRBD2. CDR3 length: 14 residues. Germline CDR1 is MGHRA and CDR2 is YSYEKL. CDR3 region: CASRASGRTGELFF. In DNA form, the CDR3 reads TGCGCAAGCAGGGCTAGCGGGAGAACCGGGGAGCTGTTTTTT.

The chain combines TRBV10-3 with TRBJ1-5; a possible D gene is TRBD1 (5 bases). Trimming pared 3 bases from V and 5 bases from J, leaving 8 bases between. The CDR3 covers 13 residues. Germline CDR1 ENHRY, CDR2 SYGVKD. The CDR3 bases are TGTGCCATCAGTGAAGACAGAGATCAGCCCCAGCATTTT. Amino acids: CAISEDRDQPQHF.

This clonotype came up many times. CDR3 DNA: TGCAGCGTTGATAAAGGGGCAGGGGAAGGGAACTATGGCTACACCTTC. Translated, it gives CSVDKGAGEGNYGYTF. The V call is TRBV29-1, the J call TRBJ1-2, with D maybe TRBD1 (6 bases). Germline CDR1 is SQVTM and CDR2 is ANQGSEA. The CDR3 contains 16 residues. The V end lost 3 bases, the J end lost 2 bases, and 19 bases lay between the germline ends.

J is TRBJ2-7 and V is TRBV20-1, with D hard to call. With 6 bases removed from V and 0 bases from J, the gap between germline ends came to 15 bases. The CDR3 sequence is 14 residues long. Germline CDR1 and CDR2: DFQATT and SNEGSKA (reference sequence). CDR3 amino acids: CSAQASRNSYEQYV. The CDR3 bases are TGCAGTGCCCAGGCTTCTCGGAACTCCTACGAGCAGTACGTC.

This rearrangement joins TRBV5-5 to TRBJ2-7; D is undetermined. Trimming pared 5 bases from V and 4 bases from J, leaving 19 bases between. There are 15 residues in the CDR3. Germline-derived CDR1 and CDR2 are SGHKS and YYEKEE (reference sequence). In DNA, the CDR3 is TGTGCCAGCAGTTACCAACCCGGGCCTGAGTACGAGCAGTACTTC. It is translated as CASSYQPGPEYEQYF.

This clonotype was counted many times. The CDR3 coding sequence is TGCAGCGGGGCAGACCCCTATGGCTACACCTTC. Translating it yields CSGADPYGYTF. The rearrangement joins TRBV29-1 to TRBJ1-2; D unresolved. The germline CDR1 and CDR2 sequences are SQVTM and ANQGSEA. The CDR3 runs to 11 residues. Trimming removed 7 bases at V and 4 bases at J, with 10 bases between.

The V call is TRBV27, the J call TRBJ2-1; D gene uncertain. V lost 5 bases and J 6 bases, leaving 8 bases between the germline ends. The CDR3 has 12 residues. In germline, CDR1 is MNHEY, CDR2 SMNVEV (reference sequence). The chain's CDR3 is CASSTGGNEQFF. CDR3 nucleotide sequence: TGTGCCAGCAGTACCGGTGGCAATGAGCAGTTCTTC.

This clonotype occurred a few times. The V and J genes are TRBV20-1 and TRBJ2-7; a weak D match, TRBD2 (6 bases). Per the germline V gene, CDR1 is DFQATT and CDR2 is SNEGSKA (reference sequence). The CDR3 is made up of 12 amino acids. Deletions cut 6 bases from V and 3 bases from J, with 12 bases between. The CDR3 region is CSATSEGYEQYF. The DNA of the CDR3 is TGCAGTGCAACCTCGGAGGGCTACGAGCAGTACTTC.

This clonotype was recorded at least ten times. The chain is built from TRBV27 and TRBJ2-7; 10 positions match TRBD1. CDR1 and CDR2 from the germline V gene are MNHEY and SMNVEV (reference sequence). The CDR3 sequence is 17 residues long. Trimming cost V 5 bases and J 0 bases; bases outside gene matches: 10. The CDR3 region has the DNA TGTGCCAGCAGTAGATCCTACGGGACAGGGGTCTCCTACGAGCAGTACGTC. Protein sequence: CASSRSYGTGVSYEQYV.

This clonotype came up a few times. The chain employs TRBV20-1 and TRBJ2-3; D is uncertain. In germline, CDR1 is DFQATT, CDR2 SNEGSKA (reference sequence). V was shortened by 3 bases and J by 5 bases, with 6 bases between the two germline ends. This CDR3 contains 11 residues. The CDR3 protein is CSASPEDTQYF. CDR3 sequence (DNA): TGCAGTGCTAGTCCAGAAGATACGCAGTATTTT.

The chain employs TRBV19 and TRBJ2-1; 10 nucleotides line up with TRBD2. Germline CDR1 reads LNHDA; CDR2 reads SQIVND (reference sequence). This CDR3 region has 15 residues. The V segment lost 7 bases and the J segment 7 bases; nucleotides outside the gene matches: 10. The CDR3, as DNA: TGTGCCAGTATCCCGTCGGCTAGCGGGAGAAATGAGCAGTTCTTC. Translation gives CASIPSASGRNEQFF.

V usage is TRBV7-9 and J usage is TRBJ1-2; no firm D call. The CDR3 is 14 residues long. Germline assignment: CDR1 SEHNR and CDR2 FQNEAQ (reference sequence). Trimming shortened V by 0 bases and J by 4 bases, and 9 bases separated the two germline ends. CDR3 DNA sequence: TGTGCCAGCAGCTTAGCGGTGGAGGGCTATGGCTACACCTTC. It encodes CASSLAVEGYGYTF.

This sequence joins TRBV5-1 and TRBJ2-1; 13 bases are a match to TRBD2. With V trimmed by 3 bases and J by 8 bases, 8 bases remained unmatched. The germline CDR1 and CDR2 sequences are SGHRS and YFSETQ. The CDR3 extends over 16 amino acids. The CDR3 spells CASSYGLAGVGDEQFF. DNA for the CDR3: TGCGCCAGCAGCTATGGACTAGCGGGGGTCGGTGATGAGCAGTTCTTC.